This T cell receptor beta chain was sequenced in a study of regulatory T cells in long-lasting Graves disease. Study-level background: More than 5 years of antithyroid drugs with positive TSH receptor antibodies defined persistent Graves' disease.

Documented time point: persistent/refractory GD, antithyroid drugs over 5 years with positive TRAb. PBMCs provided the RNA from which the TCR library was made. This clonotype was detected many times. Libraries of TCR beta came from iRepertoire HTBI primers plus Arm-PCR of CDR3 regions. Using its own MiXCR run on the multiplex PCR reads, TCRdb lists one record per CDR3 protein. This sample carries 350,000 to 500,000 distinct CDR3 sequences, roughly a fifth of them seen once, and the ten largest clones take more than 13%. CDR3 length equals 13 residues. Germline loops: CDR1 MDHEN, CDR2 SYDVKM. The ends were cut back, 6 bases at V and 8 bases at J, with 14 bases in the middle.

This clonotype originated in a female donor with Graves disease. The source was peripheral blood mononuclear cells (PBMCs), collected when the disease was refractory, from a patient treated with antithyroid drugs. The rearrangement links TRBV28 to TRBJ2-1; D might be TRBD1 or TRBD2, each matching 5 bases. The CDR3 nucleotides read TGTGCCAGCAGCGCCCCGGGGCGCTATGAGCAGTTCTTC. Translating gives CASSAPGRYEQFF.